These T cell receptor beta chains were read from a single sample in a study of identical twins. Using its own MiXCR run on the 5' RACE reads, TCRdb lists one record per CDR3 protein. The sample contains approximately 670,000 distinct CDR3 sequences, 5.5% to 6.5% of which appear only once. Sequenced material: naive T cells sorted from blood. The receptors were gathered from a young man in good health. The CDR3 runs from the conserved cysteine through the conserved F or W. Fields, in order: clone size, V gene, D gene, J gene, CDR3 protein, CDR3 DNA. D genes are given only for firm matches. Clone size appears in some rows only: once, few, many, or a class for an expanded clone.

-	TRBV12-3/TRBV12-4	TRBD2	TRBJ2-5	CASSFPASGKPQETQYF	TGTGCCAGCAGTTTTCCTGCTAGCGGGAAACCACAAGAGACCCAGTACTTC
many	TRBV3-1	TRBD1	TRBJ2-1	CASRPGQGFNEQFF	TGTGCCAGCAGACCCGGACAGGGTTTCAATGAGCAGTTCTTC
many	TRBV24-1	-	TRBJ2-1	CATSGSQKMFEQFF	TGTGCCACCAGTGGAAGTCAGAAAATGTTTGAGCAGTTCTTC
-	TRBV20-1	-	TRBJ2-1	CSAGGGGFNEQFF	TGCAGTGCAGGGGGCGGGGGGTTCAATGAGCAGTTCTTC
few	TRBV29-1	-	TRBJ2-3	CSVDRQSTDTQYF	TGCAGCGTTGACCGACAGAGCACAGATACGCAGTATTTT
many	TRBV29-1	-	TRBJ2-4	CSALTTLLAKNIQYF	TGCAGCGCACTAACAACTCTACTAGCCAAAAACATTCAGTACTTC
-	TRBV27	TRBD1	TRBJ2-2	CASTPYGTGGTGELFF	TGTGCCAGCACCCCTTACGGGACAGGGGGCACCGGGGAGCTGTTTTTT
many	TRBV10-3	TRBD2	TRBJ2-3	CAISQPAGAPDTQYF	TGTGCCATCAGCCAGCCAGCGGGAGCCCCAGATACGCAGTATTTT
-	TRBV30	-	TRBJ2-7	CAWSVHEQYF	TGTGCCTGGAGTGTACACGAGCAGTACTTC
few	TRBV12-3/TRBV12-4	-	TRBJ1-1	CASSLSLGDTEAFF	TGTGCCAGCAGTTTGAGCCTAGGGGACACTGAAGCTTTCTTT
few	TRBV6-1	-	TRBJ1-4	CASSLALITTNEKLFF	TGTGCCAGCAGCCTCGCCCTGATTACAACTAATGAAAAACTGTTTTTT
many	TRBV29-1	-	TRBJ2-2	CSVAGHLSGELFF	TGCAGCGTTGCGGGACACCTCTCCGGGGAGCTGTTTTTT
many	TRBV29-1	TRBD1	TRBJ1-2	CSVEKEQGPVYGYTF	TGCAGCGTTGAAAAAGAACAGGGGCCGGTCTATGGCTACACCTTC
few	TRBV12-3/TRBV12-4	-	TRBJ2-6	CASRTERRDKDPPGANVLTF	TGTGCCAGCAGGACTGAGCGTAGGGACAAGGACCCTCCTGGGGCCAACGTCCTGACTTTC
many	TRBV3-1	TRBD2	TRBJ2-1	CASSLYGPRLAGGDEQFF	TGTGCCAGCAGCCTGTATGGCCCCCGACTAGCGGGAGGGGATGAGCAGTTCTTC
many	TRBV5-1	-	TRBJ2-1	CASSLEAAYNEQFF	TGCGCCAGCAGCTTGGAAGCAGCCTACAATGAGCAGTTCTTC
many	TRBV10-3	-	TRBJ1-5	CAIGADSNQPQHF	TGTGCCATCGGGGCAGATAGCAATCAGCCCCAGCATTTT
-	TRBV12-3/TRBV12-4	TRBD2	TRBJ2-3	CASSFRLAGVGWQYF	TGTGCCAGCAGTTTTAGACTAGCGGGAGTCGGGTGGCAGTATTTT
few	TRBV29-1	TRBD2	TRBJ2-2	CSVTSGVTGELFF	TGCAGCGTCACTAGCGGGGTAACCGGGGAGCTGTTTTTT
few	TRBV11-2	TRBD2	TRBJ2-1	CASSWGLAGGSYNEQFF	TGTGCCAGCAGCTGGGGACTAGCGGGAGGGTCCTACAATGAGCAGTTCTTC
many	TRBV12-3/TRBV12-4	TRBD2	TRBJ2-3	CASSFFRSGRSTDTQYF	TGTGCCAGCAGTTTTTTCCGTAGCGGGCGCAGCACAGATACGCAGTATTTT
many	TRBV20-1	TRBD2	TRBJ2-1	CSGGLLADHFKDNEQFF	TGCAGCGGGGGACTACTAGCGGATCATTTCAAGGACAATGAGCAGTTCTTC
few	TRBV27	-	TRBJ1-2	CASSLTAGNYGYTF	TGTGCCAGCAGTTTAACGGCAGGGAACTATGGCTACACCTTC
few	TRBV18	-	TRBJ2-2	CASSPPNGGELFF	TGTGCCAGCTCACCACCTAATGGCGGGGAGCTGTTTTTT
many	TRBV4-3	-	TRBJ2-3	CASSQDTARGEQYF	TGCGCCAGCAGCCAAGATACCGCACGGGGTGAGCAGTATTTT
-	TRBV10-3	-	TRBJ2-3	CAIKDLTSTDTQYF	TGTGCCATCAAGGACCTTACTAGCACAGATACGCAGTATTTT
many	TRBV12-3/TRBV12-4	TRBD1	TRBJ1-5	CASSQGGEPQHF	TGTGCCAGCAGCCAGGGGGGCGAGCCCCAGCATTTT
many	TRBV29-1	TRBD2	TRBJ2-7	CSVQLGVGDYYEQYF	TGCAGCGTCCAATTGGGGGTCGGGGACTACTACGAGCAGTACTTC
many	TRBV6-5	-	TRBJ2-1	CASSYLLGTYNEQFF	TGTGCCAGCAGTTACCTTCTTGGCACCTACAATGAGCAGTTCTTC
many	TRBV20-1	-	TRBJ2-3	CSAIQGWDTDTQYF	TGCAGTGCCATCCAGGGGTGGGACACAGATACGCAGTATTTT
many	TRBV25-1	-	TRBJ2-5	CASSRLRVIQETQYF	TGTGCCAGCAGTCGTCTGCGGGTTATTCAAGAGACCCAGTACTTC
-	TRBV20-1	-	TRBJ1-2	CSAPEGGGGGYTF	TGCAGTGCCCCAGAGGGAGGGGGTGGGGGCTACACCTTC
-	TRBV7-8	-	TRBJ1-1	CASSLDRAQMNTEAFF	TGTGCCAGCAGCTTAGACAGGGCCCAGATGAACACTGAAGCTTTCTTT
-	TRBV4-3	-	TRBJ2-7	CASSPQDYGTIVYEQYF	TGCGCCAGCAGCCCGCAGGACTACGGGACAATCGTCTACGAGCAGTACTTC
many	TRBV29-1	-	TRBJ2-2	CSVEIGTQNTGELFF	TGCAGCGTTGAAATTGGGACACAGAACACCGGGGAGCTGTTTTTT
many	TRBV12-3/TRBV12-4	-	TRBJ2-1	CASSPLAEQFF	TGTGCCAGCAGCCCGCTAGCGGAGCAGTTCTTC
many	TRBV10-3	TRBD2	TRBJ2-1	CAISEWTSGNEQFF	TGTGCCATCAGTGAGTGGACTAGCGGGAACGAGCAGTTCTTC
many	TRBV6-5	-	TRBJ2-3	CASSYENTLLTDTQYF	TGTGCCAGCAGTTACGAGAACACCCTCCTCACAGATACGCAGTATTTT
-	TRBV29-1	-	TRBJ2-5	CSASPGSQEPQYF	TGCAGTGCGTCCCCGGGATCCCAAGAGCCCCAGTACTTC
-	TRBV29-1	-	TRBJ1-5	CSVGLNLDNQPQHF	TGCAGCGTGGGGCTTAATTTAGACAATCAGCCCCAGCATTTT
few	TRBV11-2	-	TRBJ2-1	CASSLDGRIYNEQFF	TGTGCCAGCAGCTTAGACGGGAGAATCTACAATGAGCAGTTCTTC
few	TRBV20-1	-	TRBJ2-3	CSARAYLNTDTQYF	TGCAGTGCTAGAGCCTATTTGAACACAGATACGCAGTATTTT
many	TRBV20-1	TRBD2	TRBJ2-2	CSARDKLAGPGGELFF	TGCAGTGCTAGAGATAAGTTAGCGGGTCCCGGCGGGGAGCTGTTTTTT
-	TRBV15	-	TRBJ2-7	CATSRAEGEQYF	TGTGCCACCAGCAGAGCGGAAGGGGAGCAGTACTTC
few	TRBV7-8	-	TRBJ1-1	CASSLRTGTAEAFF	TGTGCCAGCAGCTTAAGGACCGGCACTGCTGAAGCTTTCTTT
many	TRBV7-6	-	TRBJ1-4	CASSLEGWGPATNEKLFF	TGTGCCAGCAGCTTAGAAGGGTGGGGTCCTGCAACTAATGAAAAACTGTTTTTT
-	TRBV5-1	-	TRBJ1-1	CASSLFPDSSLNTEAFF	TGCGCCAGCAGCTTGTTCCCGGACAGCAGTTTGAACACTGAAGCTTTCTTT
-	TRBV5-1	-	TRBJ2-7	CASSFGAGEREQYF	TGCGCCAGCAGCTTTGGGGCAGGGGAACGAGAGCAGTACTTC
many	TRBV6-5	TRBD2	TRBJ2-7	CASSFTATSGRPYEQYF	TGTGCCAGCAGTTTTACCGCGACTAGCGGGAGACCCTACGAGCAGTACTTC
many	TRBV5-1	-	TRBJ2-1	CASSFRSRETELNEQFF	TGCGCCAGCAGCTTTCGGAGTCGCGAGACCGAACTCAATGAGCAGTTCTTC
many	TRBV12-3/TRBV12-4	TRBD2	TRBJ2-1	CASRVAGVNEQFF	TGTGCCAGCAGGGTAGCGGGAGTTAATGAGCAGTTCTTC